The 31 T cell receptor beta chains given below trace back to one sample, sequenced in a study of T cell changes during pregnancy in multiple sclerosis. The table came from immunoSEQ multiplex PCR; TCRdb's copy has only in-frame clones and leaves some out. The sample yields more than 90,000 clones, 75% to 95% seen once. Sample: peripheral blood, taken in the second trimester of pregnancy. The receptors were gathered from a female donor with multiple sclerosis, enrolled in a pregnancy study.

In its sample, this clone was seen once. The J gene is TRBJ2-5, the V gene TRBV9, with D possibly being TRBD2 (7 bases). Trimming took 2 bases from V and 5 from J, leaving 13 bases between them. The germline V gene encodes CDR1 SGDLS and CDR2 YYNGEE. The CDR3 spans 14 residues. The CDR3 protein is CASSVGGARETQYF. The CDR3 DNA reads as TGTGCCAGCAGCGTGGGGGGGGCGCGGGAGACCCAGTACTTC.

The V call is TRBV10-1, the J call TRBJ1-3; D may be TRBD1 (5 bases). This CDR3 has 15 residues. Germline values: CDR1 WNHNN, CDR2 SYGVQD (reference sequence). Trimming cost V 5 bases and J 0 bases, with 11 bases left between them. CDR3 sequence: CASSIDSISGNTIYF. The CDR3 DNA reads TGCGCCAGCAGTATTGACAGCATCTCTGGAAACACCATATATTTT.

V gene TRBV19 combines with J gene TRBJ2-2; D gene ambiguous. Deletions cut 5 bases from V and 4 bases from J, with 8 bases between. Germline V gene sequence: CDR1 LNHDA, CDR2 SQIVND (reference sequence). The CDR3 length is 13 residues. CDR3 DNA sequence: TGTGCCAGTAGTCTCCAGGTCACCGGGGAGCTGTTTTTT. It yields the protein CASSLQVTGELFF.

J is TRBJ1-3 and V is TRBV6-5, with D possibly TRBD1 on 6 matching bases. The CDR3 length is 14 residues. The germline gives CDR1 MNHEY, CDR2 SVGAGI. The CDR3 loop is CAVRDRTAGNTIYF. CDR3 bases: TGTGCAGTCAGAGACCGGACAGCTGGAAACACCATATATTTT.

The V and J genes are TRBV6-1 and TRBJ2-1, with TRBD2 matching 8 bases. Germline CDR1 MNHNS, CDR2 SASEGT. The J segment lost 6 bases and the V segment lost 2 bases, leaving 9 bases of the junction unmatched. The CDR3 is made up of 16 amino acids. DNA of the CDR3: TGTGCCAGCAGTGAATGGGTAGCGGGACGGGCCAATGAGCAGTTCTTC. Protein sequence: CASSEWVAGRANEQFF.

This chain's CDR3 is CASSEGRLQETQYF. The CDR3 DNA follows: TGTGCCAGCAGTGAAGGCAGGCTCCAAGAGACCCAGTACTTC. The chain is built from TRBV2 and TRBJ2-5; D is unresolved. The CDR3 runs 14 residues. Trimming stripped 1 base from V and 1 base from J, with 7 bases between. The V gene's germline CDR1 is SNHLY and CDR2 FYNNEI.

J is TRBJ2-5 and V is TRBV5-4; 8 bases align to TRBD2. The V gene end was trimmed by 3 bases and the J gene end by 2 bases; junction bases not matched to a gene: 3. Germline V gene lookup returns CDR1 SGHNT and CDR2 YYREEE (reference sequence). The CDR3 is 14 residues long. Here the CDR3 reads CASSSGLEQETQYF. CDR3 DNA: TGTGCCAGCAGCTCGGGACTAGAGCAAGAGACCCAGTACTTC.

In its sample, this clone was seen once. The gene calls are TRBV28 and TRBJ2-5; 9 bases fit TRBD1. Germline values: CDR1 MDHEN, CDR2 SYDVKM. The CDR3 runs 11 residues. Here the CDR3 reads CLTGGQETQYF. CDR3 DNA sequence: TGTTTGACAGGGGGGCAAGAGACCCAGTACTTC.

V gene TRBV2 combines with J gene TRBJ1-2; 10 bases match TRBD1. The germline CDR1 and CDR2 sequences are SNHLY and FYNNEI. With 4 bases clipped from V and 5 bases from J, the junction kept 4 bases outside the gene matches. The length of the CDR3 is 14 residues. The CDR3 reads CASSGQGAAYGYTF. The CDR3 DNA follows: TGTGCCAGCAGTGGACAGGGGGCGGCGTATGGCTACACCTTC.

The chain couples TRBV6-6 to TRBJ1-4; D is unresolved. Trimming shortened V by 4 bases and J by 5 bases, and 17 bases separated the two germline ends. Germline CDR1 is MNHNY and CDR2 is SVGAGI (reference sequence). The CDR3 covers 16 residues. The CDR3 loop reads CASSFVQGRRNEKLFF. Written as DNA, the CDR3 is TGTGCCAGCAGTTTTGTCCAAGGACGGAGGAATGAAAAACTGTTTTTT.

Here the CDR3 DNA reads TGTGCCAGCAGCCAAGAAATCCGGGGCGAGCAGTACTTC. Protein product: CASSQEIRGEQYF. The chain couples TRBV14 to TRBJ2-7; weak D call: TRBD2 (5 bases). The germline V and J ends were trimmed by 0 bases and 6 bases, with 9 bases remaining between them. The CDR3 has 13 amino acids. Looked up from germline, CDR1 is SGHDN and CDR2 is FVKESK.

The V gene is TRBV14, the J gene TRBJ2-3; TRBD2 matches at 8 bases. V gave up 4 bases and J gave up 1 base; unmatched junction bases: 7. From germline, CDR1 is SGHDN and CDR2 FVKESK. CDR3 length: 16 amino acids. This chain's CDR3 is CASSRESGSGTDTQYF. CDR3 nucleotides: TGTGCCAGCAGCCGAGAGAGCGGGAGCGGCACAGATACGCAGTATTTT.

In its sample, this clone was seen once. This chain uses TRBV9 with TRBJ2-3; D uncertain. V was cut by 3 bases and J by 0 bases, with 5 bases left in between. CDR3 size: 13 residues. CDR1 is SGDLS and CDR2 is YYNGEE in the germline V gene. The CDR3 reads CASSAYSTDTQYF. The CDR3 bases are TGTGCCAGCAGCGCCTACAGCACAGATACGCAGTATTTT.

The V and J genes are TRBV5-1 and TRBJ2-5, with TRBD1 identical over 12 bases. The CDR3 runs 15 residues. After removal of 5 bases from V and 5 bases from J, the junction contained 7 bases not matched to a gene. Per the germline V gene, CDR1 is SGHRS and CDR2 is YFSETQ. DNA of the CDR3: TGCGCCAGCAGGTCCGGGACAGGGGGCCCGGAGACCCAGTACTTC. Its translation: CASRSGTGGPETQYF.

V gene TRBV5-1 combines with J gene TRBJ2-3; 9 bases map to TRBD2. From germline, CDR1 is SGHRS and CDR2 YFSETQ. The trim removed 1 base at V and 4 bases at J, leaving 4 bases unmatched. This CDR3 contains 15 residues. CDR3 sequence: CASSLLREGADTQYF. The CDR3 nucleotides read TGCGCCAGCAGCTTGCTGCGGGAGGGGGCAGATACGCAGTATTTT.

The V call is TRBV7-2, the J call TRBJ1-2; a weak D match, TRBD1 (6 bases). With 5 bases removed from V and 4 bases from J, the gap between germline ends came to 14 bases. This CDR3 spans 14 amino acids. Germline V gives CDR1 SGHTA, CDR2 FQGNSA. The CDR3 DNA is TGTGCCAGCAGCACTGGGGGGGCCGGCTATGGCTACACCTTC. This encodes CASSTGGAGYGYTF.

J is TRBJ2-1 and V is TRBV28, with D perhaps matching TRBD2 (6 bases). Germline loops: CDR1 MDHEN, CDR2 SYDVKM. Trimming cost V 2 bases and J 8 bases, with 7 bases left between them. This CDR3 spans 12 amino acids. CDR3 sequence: CASSLPGDEQFF. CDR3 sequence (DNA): TGTGCCAGCAGTTTACCGGGGGATGAGCAGTTCTTC.

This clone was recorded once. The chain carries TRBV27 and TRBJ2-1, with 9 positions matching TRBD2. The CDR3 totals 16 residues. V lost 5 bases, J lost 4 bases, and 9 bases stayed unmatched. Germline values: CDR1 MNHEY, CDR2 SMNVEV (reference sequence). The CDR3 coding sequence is TGTGCCAGCAGTACCCTAGCGGGGTCACAGTACAATGAGCAGTTCTTC. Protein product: CASSTLAGSQYNEQFF.

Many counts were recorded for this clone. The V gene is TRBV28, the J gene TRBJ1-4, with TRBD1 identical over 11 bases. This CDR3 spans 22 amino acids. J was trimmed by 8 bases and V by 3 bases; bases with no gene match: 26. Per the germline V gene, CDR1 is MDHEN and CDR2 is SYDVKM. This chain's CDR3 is CASSLSATYRDRGLLGLEKLFF. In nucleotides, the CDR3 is TGTGCCAGCAGTTTGTCCGCGACCTACCGGGACAGGGGGTTATTGGGACTCGAAAAACTGTTTTTT.

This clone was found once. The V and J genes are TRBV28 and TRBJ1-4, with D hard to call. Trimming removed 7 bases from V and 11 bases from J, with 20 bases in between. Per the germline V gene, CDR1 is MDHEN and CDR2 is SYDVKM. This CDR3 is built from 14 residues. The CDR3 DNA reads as TGTGCCAGCATCTCCGGGGTCGGATTGGGGAAACTGTTTTTT. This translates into CASISGVGLGKLFF.

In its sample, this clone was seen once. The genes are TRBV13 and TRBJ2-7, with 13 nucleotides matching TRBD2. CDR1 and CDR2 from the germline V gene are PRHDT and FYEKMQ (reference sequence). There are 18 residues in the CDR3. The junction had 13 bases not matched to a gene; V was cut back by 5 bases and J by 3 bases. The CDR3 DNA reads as TGTGCCAGCAGCGGACCAGAGTTGGGACTAGCGGGACACTACGAGCAGTACTTC. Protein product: CASSGPELGLAGHYEQYF. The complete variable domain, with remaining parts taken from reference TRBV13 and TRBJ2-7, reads AAGVIQSPRHLIKEKRETATLKCYPIPRHDTVYWYQQGPGQDPQFLISFYEKMQSDKGSIPDRFSAQQFSDYHSELNMSSLELGDSALYFCASSGPELGLAGHYEQYFGPGTRLTVT.

The CDR3: CASSAGTSGVQETQYF. The CDR3, as DNA: TGTGCCAGCAGCGCCGGGACTAGCGGGGTCCAAGAGACCCAGTACTTC. The rearrangement joins TRBV5-4 to TRBJ2-5, with 13 bases that match TRBD2. The CDR3 is made up of 16 amino acids. The germline gives CDR1 SGHNT, CDR2 YYREEE (reference sequence). The ends lost 4 bases at V and 1 base at J; junction bases unmatched: 4.

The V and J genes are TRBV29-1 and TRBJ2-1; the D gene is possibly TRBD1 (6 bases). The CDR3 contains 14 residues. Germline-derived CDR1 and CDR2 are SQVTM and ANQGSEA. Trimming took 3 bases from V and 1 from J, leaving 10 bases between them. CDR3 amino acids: CSVDFRGSYNEQFF. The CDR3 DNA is TGCAGCGTTGATTTCAGGGGTTCCTACAATGAGCAGTTCTTC.

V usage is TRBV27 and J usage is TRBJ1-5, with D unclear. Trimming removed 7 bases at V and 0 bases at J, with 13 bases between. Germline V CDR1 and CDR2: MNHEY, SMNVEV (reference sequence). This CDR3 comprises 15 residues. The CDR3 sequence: CASTFYMNSNQPQHF. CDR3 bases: TGTGCCAGCACTTTTTACATGAATAGCAATCAGCCCCAGCATTTT.

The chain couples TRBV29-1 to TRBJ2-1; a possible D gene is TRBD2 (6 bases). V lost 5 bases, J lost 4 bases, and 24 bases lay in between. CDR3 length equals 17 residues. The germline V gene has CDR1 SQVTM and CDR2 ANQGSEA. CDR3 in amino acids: CSVRNLRWEDPYNEQFF. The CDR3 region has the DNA TGCAGCGTTAGAAATCTGCGGTGGGAGGACCCATACAATGAGCAGTTCTTC.

The CDR3: CSAPRGDTQYF. CDR3 DNA: TGCAGTGCCCCGCGGGGGGATACGCAGTATTTT. The rearrangement joins TRBV20-1 to TRBJ2-3, with 7 bases fitting TRBD2. Germline V CDR1 and CDR2: DFQATT, SNEGSKA (reference sequence). This CDR3 region has 11 residues. J gave up 6 bases and V 6 bases, and 3 bases lay outside the gene matches.

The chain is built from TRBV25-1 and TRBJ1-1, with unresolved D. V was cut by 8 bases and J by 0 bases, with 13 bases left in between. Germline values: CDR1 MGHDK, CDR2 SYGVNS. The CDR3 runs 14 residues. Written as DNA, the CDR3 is TGTGCCAGCCGTCCGTCGGGAATGAACACTGAAGCTTTCTTT. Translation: CASRPSGMNTEAFF.

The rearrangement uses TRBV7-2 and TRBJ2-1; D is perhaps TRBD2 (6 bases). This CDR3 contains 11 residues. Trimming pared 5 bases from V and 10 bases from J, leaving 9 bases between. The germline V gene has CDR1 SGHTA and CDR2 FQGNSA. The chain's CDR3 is CASSPRGEQFF. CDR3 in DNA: TGTGCCAGCAGCCCTCGGGGGGAGCAGTTCTTC. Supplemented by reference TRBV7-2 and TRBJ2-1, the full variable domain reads GAGVSQSPSNKVTEKGKDVELRCDPISGHTALYWYRQSLGQGLEFLIYFQGNSAPDKSGLPSDRFSAERTGGSVSTLTIQRTQQEDSAVYLCASSPRGEQFFGPGTRLTVL.

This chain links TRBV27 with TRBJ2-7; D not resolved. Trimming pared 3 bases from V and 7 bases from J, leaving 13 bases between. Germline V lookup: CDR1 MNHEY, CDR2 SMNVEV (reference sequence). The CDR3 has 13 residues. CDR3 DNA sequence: TGTGCCAGCAGTTTTGGGCCCCTCTTGGAGCAGTACTTC. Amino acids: CASSFGPLLEQYF.

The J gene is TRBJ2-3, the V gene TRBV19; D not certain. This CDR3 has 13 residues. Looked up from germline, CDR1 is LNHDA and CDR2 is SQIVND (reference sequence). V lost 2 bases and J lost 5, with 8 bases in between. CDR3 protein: CASSIFVGDTQYF. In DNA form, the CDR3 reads TGTGCCAGTAGTATATTCGTCGGAGATACGCAGTATTTT.

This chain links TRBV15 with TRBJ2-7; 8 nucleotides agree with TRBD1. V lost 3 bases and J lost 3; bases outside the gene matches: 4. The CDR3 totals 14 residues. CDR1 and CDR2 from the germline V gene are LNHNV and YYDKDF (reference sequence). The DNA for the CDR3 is TGTGCCACCAGCAGGGACAGGGCTGACTACGAGCAGTACTTC. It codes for CATSRDRADYEQYF.